The 8 T cell receptor beta chains below come from one sample, sequenced in a study of molecular identifiers for immune sequencing clone quantification. TCRdb called the PCR reads again in MiXCR, with one record for every CDR3 protein. Among roughly 300,000 distinct CDR3 sequences listed, about 22% were seen once. The source material was naive CD8+ T cells from blood, with Jurkat cell RNA spiked in. The subset: FACS-sorted CD8+CD4-CCR7+CD45RA+ naive T cells. All receptors come from a human donor in good health. Some libraries in this study had Jurkat cell RNA spiked in.

V and J are TRBV5-6 and TRBJ2-1; the match to TRBD2 covers 15 bases. This CDR3 is built from 19 residues. The trim removed 4 bases at V and 1 base at J, leaving 9 bases unmatched. Germline CDR1 reads SGHDT; CDR2 reads YYEEEE. The chain's CDR3 is CASSVGLAGGPVSYNEQFF. CDR3 coding DNA: TGTGCCAGCAGCGTAGGACTAGCGGGAGGGCCGGTGTCCTACAATGAGCAGTTCTTC.

Comment on this clonotype: The germline gene is not matched at one end of the junction; a read error may be the cause. This sequence joins TRBV6-2 or TRBV6-3 and TRBJ2-3; TRBD1 agrees at 9 bases. Looked up from germline, CDR1 is MNHEY and CDR2 is SVGEGT. This CDR3 is 17 amino acids long. The CDR3: CASNHEAGTGYTATQYF. DNA of the CDR3: TGTGCCAGCAACCACGAGGCCGGGACAGGGTACACAGCTACGCAGTATTTT.

The V gene is TRBV3-1, the J gene TRBJ2-7; D possibly corresponds to TRBD2 (5 bases). Trimming left V 7 bases short and J 0 bases short, with 10 bases between. The CDR3 has 13 residues. Germline V gene lookup returns CDR1 LGHDT and CDR2 YNNKEL (reference sequence). CDR3 loop: CASKAAASYEQYF. For the CDR3, the DNA is TGTGCCAGCAAAGCAGCGGCCTCCTACGAGCAGTACTTC.

This clonotype was observed a handful of times. The chain has TRBV7-2 and TRBJ2-3; TRBD2 aligns across 8 bases. From germline, CDR1 is SGHTA and CDR2 FQGNSA. The CDR3 sequence is 22 residues long. Trimming removed 1 base from V and 2 bases from J; junction bases left unmatched: 23. CDR3 amino acids: CASSLGKWWQDQTSGPTDTQYF. The CDR3 DNA is TGTGCCAGCAGCTTAGGGAAATGGTGGCAAGACCAAACTAGCGGACCCACAGATACGCAGTATTTT. The whole variable domain, remainder taken from reference TRBV7-2 and TRBJ2-3, is GAGVSQSPSNKVTEKGKDVELRCDPISGHTALYWYRQSLGQGLEFLIYFQGNSAPDKSGLPSDRFSAERTGGSVSTLTIQRTQQEDSAVYLCASSLGKWWQDQTSGPTDTQYFGPGTRLTVL.

This clonotype appeared many times. The genes are TRBV7-9 and TRBJ2-7; TRBD2 matches at 9 bases. This CDR3 has 15 amino acids. Germline CDR1 is SEHNR and CDR2 is FQNEAQ (reference sequence). V trimming: 5 bases; J trimming: 3 bases; junction bases outside the gene matches: 8. CDR3 region: CASSPGLAGDYEQYF. In DNA form, the CDR3 reads TGTGCCAGCAGCCCGGGTTTAGCGGGAGACTACGAGCAGTACTTC.

This clonotype was counted ten times or more. The chain employs TRBV12-3 or TRBV12-4 and TRBJ1-4; 7 positions agree with TRBD1. The CDR3 is 16 residues long. Trimming removed 6 bases from V and 3 bases from J; junction bases left unmatched: 10. CDR3 DNA sequence: TGTGCCAGCAGCCTCGGGACAGAGCGCTCTAATGAAAAACTGTTTTTT. It codes for CASSLGTERSNEKLFF.

This clonotype has just a few counts. The J gene is TRBJ2-3, the V gene TRBV4-3, with D possibly matching TRBD2 (6 bases). The CDR3 totals 16 residues. In germline, CDR1 is LGHNA, CDR2 YSLEER. Trimming removed 0 bases at V and 0 bases at J, with 10 bases between. For the CDR3, the DNA is TGCGCCAGCAGCCAAGATTGGGCGGGGAGCACAGATACGCAGTATTTT. Encoded protein: CASSQDWAGSTDTQYF.

Of note for this clonotype: An end of the junction does not agree with germline; a read error may underlie this. V and J are TRBV7-2 and TRBJ2-6; TRBD1 agrees at 8 bases. The CDR3 is 16 residues long. Per the germline V gene, CDR1 is SGHTA and CDR2 is FQGNSA. This CDR3 is CASSLIRGHGANVRPF. In nucleotides, the CDR3 is TGTGCCAGCAGCTTGATCAGGGGGCACGGGGCCAACGTCCGGCCTTTC.